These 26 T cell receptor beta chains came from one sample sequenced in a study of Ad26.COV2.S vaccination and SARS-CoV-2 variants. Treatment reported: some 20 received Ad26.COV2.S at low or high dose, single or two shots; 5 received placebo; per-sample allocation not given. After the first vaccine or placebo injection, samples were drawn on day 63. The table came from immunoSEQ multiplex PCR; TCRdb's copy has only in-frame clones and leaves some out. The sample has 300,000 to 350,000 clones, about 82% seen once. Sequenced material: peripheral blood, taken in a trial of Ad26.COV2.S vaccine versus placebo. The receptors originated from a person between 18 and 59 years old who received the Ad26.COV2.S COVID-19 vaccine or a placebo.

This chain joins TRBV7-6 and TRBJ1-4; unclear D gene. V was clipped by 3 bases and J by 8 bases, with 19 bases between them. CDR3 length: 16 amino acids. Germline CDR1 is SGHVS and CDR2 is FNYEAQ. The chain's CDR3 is CASSLGFEGLREKLFF. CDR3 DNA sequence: TGTGCCAGCAGCTTGGGTTTTGAGGGTCTACGGGAAAAACTGTTTTTT.

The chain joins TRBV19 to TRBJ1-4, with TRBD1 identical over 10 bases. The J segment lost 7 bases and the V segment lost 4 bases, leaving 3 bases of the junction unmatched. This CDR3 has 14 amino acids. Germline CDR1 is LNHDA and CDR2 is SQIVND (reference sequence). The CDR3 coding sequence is TGTGCCAGTAGTAGGGGACAGGGGTCTGAAAAACTGTTTTTT. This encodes CASSRGQGSEKLFF.

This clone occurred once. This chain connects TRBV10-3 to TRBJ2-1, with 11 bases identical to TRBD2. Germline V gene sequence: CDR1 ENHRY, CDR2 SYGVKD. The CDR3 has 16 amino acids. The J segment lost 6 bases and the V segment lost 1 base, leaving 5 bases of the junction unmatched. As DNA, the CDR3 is TGTGCCATCAGTGAGTTCATTAGCGGGGGGGCCAATGAGCAGTTCTTC. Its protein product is CAISEFISGGANEQFF.

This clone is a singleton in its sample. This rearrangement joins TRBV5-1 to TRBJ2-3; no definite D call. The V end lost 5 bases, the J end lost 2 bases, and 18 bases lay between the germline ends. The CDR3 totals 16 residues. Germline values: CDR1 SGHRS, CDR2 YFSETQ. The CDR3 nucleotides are TGCGCCAGCAGAAACCGGACGGGTCGGTTCACAGATACGCAGTATTTT. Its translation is CASRNRTGRFTDTQYF. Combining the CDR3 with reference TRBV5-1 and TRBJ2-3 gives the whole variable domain KAGVTQTPRYLIKTRGQQVTLSCSPISGHRSVSWYQQTPGQGLQFLFEYFSETQRNKGNFPGRFSGRQFSNSRSEMNVSTLELGDSALYLCASRNRTGRFTDTQYFGPGTRLTVL.

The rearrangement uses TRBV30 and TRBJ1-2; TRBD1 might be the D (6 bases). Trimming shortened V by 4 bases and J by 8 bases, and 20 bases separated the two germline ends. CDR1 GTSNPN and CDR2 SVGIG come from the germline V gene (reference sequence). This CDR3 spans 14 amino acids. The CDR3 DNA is TGTGCCTGGACACAGGGAAGGGGATTGAGCGGCTACACCTTC. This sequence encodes CAWTQGRGLSGYTF.

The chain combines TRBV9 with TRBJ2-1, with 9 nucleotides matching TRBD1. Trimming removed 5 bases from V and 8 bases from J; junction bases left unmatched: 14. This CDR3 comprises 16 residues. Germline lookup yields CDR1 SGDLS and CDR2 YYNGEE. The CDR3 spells CASRDAGTGSMDEQFF. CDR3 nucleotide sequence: TGTGCCAGCAGGGACGCCGGGACAGGGAGTATGGATGAGCAGTTCTTC.

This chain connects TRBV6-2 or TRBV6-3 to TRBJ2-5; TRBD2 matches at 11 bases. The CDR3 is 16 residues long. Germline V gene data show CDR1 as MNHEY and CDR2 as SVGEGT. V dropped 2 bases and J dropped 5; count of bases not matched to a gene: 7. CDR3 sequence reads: CASSYGVAGGLETQYF. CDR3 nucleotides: TGTGCCAGCAGTTACGGTGTAGCGGGGGGGCTGGAGACCCAGTACTTC.

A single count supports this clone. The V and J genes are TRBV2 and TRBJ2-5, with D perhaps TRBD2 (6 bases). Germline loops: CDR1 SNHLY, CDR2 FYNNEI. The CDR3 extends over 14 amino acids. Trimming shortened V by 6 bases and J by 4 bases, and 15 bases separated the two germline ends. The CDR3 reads CASSPRRGPETQYF. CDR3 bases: TGTGCCAGCAGCCCCAGGCGGGGACCAGAGACCCAGTACTTC.

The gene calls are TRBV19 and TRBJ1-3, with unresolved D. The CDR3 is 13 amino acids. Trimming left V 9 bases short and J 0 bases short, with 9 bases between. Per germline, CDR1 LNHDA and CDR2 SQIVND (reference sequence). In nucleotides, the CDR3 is TGTGCCAGCGAGACCGTCTCTGGAAACACCATATATTTT. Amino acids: CASETVSGNTIYF.

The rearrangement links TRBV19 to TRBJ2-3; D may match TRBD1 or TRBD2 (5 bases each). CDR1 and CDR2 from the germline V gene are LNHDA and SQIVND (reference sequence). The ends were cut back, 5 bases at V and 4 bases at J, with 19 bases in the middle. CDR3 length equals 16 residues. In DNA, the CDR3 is TGTGCCAGTAGTTCAGGGACCGGCCCGGTCGCAGATACGCAGTATTTT. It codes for CASSSGTGPVADTQYF.

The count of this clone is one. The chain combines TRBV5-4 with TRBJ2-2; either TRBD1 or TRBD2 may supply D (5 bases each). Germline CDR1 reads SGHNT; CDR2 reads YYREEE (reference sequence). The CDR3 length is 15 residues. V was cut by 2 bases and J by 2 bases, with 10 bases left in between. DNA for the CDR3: TGTGCCAGCAGCTTTGGGGGAAAAAACACCGGGGAGCTGTTTTTT. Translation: CASSFGGKNTGELFF.

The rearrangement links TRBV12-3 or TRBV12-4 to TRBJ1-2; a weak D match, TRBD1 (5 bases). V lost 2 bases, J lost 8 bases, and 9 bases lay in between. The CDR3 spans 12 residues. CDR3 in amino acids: CASSLMAGGYTF. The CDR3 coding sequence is TGTGCCAGCAGTTTAATGGCAGGGGGCTACACCTTC.

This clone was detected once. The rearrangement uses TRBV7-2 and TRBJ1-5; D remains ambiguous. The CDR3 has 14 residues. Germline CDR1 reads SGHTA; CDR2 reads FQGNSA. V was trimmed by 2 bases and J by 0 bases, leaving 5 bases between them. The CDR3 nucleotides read TGTGCCAGCAGCTTATCCGCTAGCAATCAGCCCCAGCATTTT. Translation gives CASSLSASNQPQHF.

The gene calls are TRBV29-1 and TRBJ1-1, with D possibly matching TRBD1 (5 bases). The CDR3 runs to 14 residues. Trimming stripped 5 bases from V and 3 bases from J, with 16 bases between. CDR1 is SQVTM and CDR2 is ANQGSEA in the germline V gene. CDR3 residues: CSVFSREGDTEAFF. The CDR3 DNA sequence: TGCAGCGTTTTTTCCAGAGAAGGGGACACTGAAGCTTTCTTT.

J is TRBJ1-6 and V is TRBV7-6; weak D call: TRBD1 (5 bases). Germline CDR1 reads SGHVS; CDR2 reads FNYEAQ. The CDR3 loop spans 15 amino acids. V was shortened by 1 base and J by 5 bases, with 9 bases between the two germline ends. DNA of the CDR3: TGTGCCAGCAGCTTAGGGGGGGGAGATAATTCACCCCTCCACTTT. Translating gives CASSLGGGDNSPLHF.

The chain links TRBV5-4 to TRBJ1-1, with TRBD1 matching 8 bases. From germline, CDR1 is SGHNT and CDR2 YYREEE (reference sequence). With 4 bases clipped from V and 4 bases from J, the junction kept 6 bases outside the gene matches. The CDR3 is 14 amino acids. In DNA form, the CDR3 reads TGTGCCAGCAGCGTGACAGGGGTTCTCACTGAAGCTTTCTTT. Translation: CASSVTGVLTEAFF.

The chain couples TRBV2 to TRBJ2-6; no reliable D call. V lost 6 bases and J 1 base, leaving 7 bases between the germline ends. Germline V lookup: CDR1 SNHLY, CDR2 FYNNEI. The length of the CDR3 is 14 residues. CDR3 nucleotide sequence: TGTGCCAGCAGGCCAGAGTCTGGGGCCAACGTCCTGACTTTC. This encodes CASRPESGANVLTF.

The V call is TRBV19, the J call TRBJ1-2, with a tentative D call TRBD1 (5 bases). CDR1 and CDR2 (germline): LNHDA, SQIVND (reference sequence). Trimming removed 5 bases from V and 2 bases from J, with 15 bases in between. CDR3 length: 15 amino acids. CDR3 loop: CASSVSGRINYGYTF. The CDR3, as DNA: TGTGCCAGTAGTGTATCGGGACGGATAAACTATGGCTACACCTTC. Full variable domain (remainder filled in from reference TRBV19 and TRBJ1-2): DGGITQSPKYLFRKEGQNVTLSCEQNLNHDAMYWYRQDPGQGLRLIYYSQIVNDFQKGDIAEGYSVSREKKESFPLTVTSAQKNPTAFYLCASSVSGRINYGYTFGSGTRLTVV.

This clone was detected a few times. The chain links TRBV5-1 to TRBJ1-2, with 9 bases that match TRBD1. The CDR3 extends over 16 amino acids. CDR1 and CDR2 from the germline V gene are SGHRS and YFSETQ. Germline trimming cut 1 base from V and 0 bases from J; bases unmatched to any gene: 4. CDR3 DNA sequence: TGCGCCAGCAGCTTGATCGGACAGGGGACTAACTATGGCTACACCTTC. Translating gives CASSLIGQGTNYGYTF.

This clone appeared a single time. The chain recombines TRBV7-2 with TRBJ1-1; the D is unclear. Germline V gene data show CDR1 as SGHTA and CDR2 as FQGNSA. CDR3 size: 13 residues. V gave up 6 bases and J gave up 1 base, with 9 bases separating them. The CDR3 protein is CASRPLRNTEAFF. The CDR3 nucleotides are TGTGCCAGCAGGCCGCTCAGGAACACTGAAGCTTTCTTT.

Here the CDR3 reads CASSQGWSVSPLHF. CDR3 nucleotide sequence: TGTGCCAGCAGCCAAGGGTGGTCCGTTTCACCCCTCCACTTT. The J gene is TRBJ1-6, the V gene TRBV3-1 (or the pseudogene TRBV3-2); D unclear. CDR1 and CDR2 from the germline V gene are LGHDT and YNNKEL (reference sequence). The CDR3 runs 14 residues. V was pared by 1 base and J by 9 bases, with 10 bases between.

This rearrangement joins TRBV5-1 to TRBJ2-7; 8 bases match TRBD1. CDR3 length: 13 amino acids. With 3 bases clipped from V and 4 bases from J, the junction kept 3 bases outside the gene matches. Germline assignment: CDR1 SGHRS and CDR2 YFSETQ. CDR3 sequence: CASSSDRAYEQYF. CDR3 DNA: TGCGCCAGCAGCTCGGACAGGGCGTACGAGCAGTACTTC.

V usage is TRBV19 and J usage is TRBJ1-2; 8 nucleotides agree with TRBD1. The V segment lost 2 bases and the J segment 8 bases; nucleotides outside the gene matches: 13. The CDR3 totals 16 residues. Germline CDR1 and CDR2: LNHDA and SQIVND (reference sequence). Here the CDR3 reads CASSIPGTGTLGGYTF. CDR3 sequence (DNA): TGTGCCAGTAGTATACCCGGGACAGGAACTTTGGGGGGCTACACCTTC.

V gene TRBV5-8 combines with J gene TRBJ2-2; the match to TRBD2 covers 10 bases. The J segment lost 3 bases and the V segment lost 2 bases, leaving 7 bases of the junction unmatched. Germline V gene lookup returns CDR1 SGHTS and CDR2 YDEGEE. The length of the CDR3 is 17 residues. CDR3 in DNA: TGTGCCAGCAGCTTCGGGACGGGACTAGCGTACACCGGGGAGCTGTTTTTT. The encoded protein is CASSFGTGLAYTGELFF.

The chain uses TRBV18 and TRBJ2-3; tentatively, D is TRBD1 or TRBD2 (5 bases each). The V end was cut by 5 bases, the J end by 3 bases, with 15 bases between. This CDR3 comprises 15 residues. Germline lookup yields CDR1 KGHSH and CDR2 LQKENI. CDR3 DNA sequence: TGTGCCAGCTCAGTTGGGACGCTGCAGACAGATACGCAGTATTTT. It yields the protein CASSVGTLQTDTQYF.

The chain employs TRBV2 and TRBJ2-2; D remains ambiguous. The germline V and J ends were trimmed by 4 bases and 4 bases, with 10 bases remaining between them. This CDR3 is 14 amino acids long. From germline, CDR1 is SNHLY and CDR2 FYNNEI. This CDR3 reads CASSVKGTTGELFF. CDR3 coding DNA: TGTGCCAGCAGTGTGAAGGGTACCACCGGGGAGCTGTTTTTT.